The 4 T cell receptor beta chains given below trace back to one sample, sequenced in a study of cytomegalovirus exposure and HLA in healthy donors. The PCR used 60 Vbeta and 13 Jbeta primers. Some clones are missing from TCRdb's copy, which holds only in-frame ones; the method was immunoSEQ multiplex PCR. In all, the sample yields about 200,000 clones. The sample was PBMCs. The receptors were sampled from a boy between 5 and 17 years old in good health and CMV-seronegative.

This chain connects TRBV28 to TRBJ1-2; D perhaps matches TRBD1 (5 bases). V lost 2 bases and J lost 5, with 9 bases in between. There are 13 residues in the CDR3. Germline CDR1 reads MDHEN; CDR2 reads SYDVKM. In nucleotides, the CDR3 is TGTGCCAGCAGTTTACCGGCAGGGTATGGCTACACCTTC. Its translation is CASSLPAGYGYTF.

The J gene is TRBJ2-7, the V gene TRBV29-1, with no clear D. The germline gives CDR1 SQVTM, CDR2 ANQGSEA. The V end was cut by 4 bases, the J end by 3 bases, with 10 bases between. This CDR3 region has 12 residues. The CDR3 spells CSVGGAGYEQYF. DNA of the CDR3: TGCAGCGTTGGTGGTGCAGGCTACGAGCAGTACTTC.

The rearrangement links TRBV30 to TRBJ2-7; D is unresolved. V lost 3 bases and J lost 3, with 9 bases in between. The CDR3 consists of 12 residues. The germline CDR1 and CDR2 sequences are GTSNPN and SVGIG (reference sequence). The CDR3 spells CAWSHSGYEQYF. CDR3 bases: TGTGCCTGGAGCCACTCCGGCTACGAGCAGTACTTC.

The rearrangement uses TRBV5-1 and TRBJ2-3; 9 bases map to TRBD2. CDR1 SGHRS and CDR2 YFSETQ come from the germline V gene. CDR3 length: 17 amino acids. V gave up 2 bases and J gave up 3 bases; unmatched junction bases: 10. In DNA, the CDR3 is TGCGCCAGCAGCTTTTACTCCGGAGCGGGGGGAACAGATACGCAGTATTTT. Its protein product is CASSFYSGAGGTDTQYF.